This T cell receptor (beta chain) was profiled in a study of Ad26.COV2.S vaccination and SARS-CoV-2 variants. Study-level findings and limits: Recipients of vaccine and of placebo showed similar breadth of their non-spike TCR repertoires.

Documented treatment: some 20 received Ad26.COV2.S at low or high dose, single or two shots; roughly five received placebo; per-sample allocation not given. It was on day 63 after the first vaccine or placebo injection that samples were taken. As to this clone: The antigen is unknown.

Measured with immunoSEQ multiplex PCR; TCRdb has only the in-frame clones, and not every one. The data contain about 390,000 clones, 80% to 90% of them singletons. The TCR was taken from a person aged 18-65 years who received the Ad26.COV2.S COVID-19 vaccine or a placebo. The sequences come from peripheral blood, collected in a trial of Ad26.COV2.S vaccine versus placebo.

The CDR3 region has the DNA TGTGCCAGTAGGAACCGGGAGCTGGGGGAGCAGTACTTC. Protein sequence: CASRNRELGEQYF. This chain links TRBV19 with TRBJ2-7, with D possibly being TRBD2 (6 bases). Germline V lookup: CDR1 LNHDA, CDR2 SQIVND (reference sequence). Trimming removed 6 bases at V and 7 bases at J, with 16 bases between. The CDR3 is 13 amino acids.